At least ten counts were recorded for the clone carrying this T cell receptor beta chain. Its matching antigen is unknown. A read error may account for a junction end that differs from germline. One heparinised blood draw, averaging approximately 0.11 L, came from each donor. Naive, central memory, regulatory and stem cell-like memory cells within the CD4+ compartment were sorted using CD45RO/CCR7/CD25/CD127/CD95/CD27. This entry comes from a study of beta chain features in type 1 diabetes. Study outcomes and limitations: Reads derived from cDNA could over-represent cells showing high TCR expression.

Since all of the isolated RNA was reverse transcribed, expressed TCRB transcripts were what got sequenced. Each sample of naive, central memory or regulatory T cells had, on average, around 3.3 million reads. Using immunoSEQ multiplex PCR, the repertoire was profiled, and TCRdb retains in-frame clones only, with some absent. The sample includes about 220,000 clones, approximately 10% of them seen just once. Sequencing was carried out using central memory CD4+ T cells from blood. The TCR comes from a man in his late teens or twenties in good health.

CDR3 sequence: CSVRMAIHVSDEQYF. The CDR3 coding sequence is TGCAGCGTTCGGATGGCGATACACGTCTCCGACGAGCAGTACTTC. This chain joins TRBV29-1 and TRBJ2-7, with unresolved D. CDR3 length: 15 amino acids. Germline assignment: CDR1 SQVTM and CDR2 ANQGSEA.